This T cell receptor (beta chain) was sequenced for a study of beta chain features in type 1 diabetes. Whole-study findings and limits: Moderate yet significant TCRB CDR3 shortening was seen in Type 1 diabetes patients in all four CD4+ subsets.

This clone was detected only a few times. Antigen unknown. A single heparinised blood sample, averaging roughly 100 mL, was obtained per donor. Expressed TCRB transcripts were sequenced because the entire RNA isolate underwent reverse transcription. There were 3 million to 4 million reads on average in the naive, central memory and regulatory T cell samples. Here immunoSEQ multiplex PCR was the method, and the copy in TCRdb shows in-frame clones only, minus some. The repertoire holds roughly 350,000 clones, with 9.6% as singletons. The CDR3 length is 15 residues. The germline V and J ends were trimmed by 6 bases and 3 bases, with 16 bases remaining between them. CDR1 and CDR2 from the germline V gene are SEHNR and FQNEAQ (reference sequence).

The source is a man aged 25-45 years with type 1 diabetes. The specimen was central memory CD4+ T cells from blood. The V call is TRBV7-9, the J call TRBJ2-3, with a possible D match to TRBD2 (6 bases). For the CDR3, the DNA is TGTGCCAGCAGTCCCGGGACTGCCGGAACAGATACGCAGTATTTT. Translating gives CASSPGTAGTDTQYF.